This section outlines one T cell receptor beta chain sequence together with its context. What it binds is not known. Sequencing was performed with immunoSEQ multiplex PCR; in TCRdb, only in-frame clones are kept and a portion is missing. The sample has tens of thousands of clones, 88% seen once; the top ten hold under 25%. The entry originates in a study of T cells in localized non-small cell lung cancer. Study findings and constraints: Measurement of T cell clonality placed uninvolved adjacent lung highest, above the level in tumor.

The CDR3 length is 14 residues. Trimming took off 2 bases at V and 5 bases at J, with 12 bases between the two ends. CDR1 KGHSH and CDR2 LQKENI come from the germline V gene. This TCR was sampled from a woman aged 35-75 years with stage I squamous cell lung carcinoma. Sequencing was performed on peripheral blood, taken before any cancer treatment. The rearrangement joins TRBV18 to TRBJ1-2; D gene unclear. CDR3 sequence (DNA): TGTGCCAGCTCACCAGAATCCCGGGGATATGGCTACACCTTC. Translation: CASSPESRGYGYTF. Combining the CDR3 with reference TRBV18 and TRBJ1-2 gives the whole variable domain NAGVMQNPRHLVRRRGQEARLRCSPMKGHSHVYWYRQLPEEGLKFMVYLQKENIIDESGMPKERFSAEFPKEGPSILRIQQVVRGDSAAYFCASSPESRGYGYTFGSGTRLTVV.